Listed below are T cell receptor beta chains from one sample, sequenced in a study of response to subunit inactivated influenza vaccine. TCRdb processed the RT-PCR reads anew with MiXCR; each CDR3 protein has one entry. The profile shows approximately 700,000 distinct CDR3 sequences, around a sixth of them singletons. Source: PBMCs from blood, taken roughly 13 days after vaccination. These receptor sequences come from a man between 45 and 60 years old who received an inactivated influenza vaccine. CDR3s include the opening cysteine and the closing phenylalanine or tryptophan. Each record gives: J gene, CDR3 length, clone size, V gene, D gene, CDR3 DNA, CDR3 protein. A D gene is named only where the DNA matches it firmly. Clone size appears in some rows only: once, few, many, or a class for an expanded clone.

>TRBJ2-3|14|.|TRBV4-2|TRBD2
TGTGCCAGCAGCTCAAGCGGGGGCCCAGATACGCAGTATTTT
CASSSSGGPDTQYF
>TRBJ1-2|13|few|TRBV5-1|.
TGCGCCAGCAGCTTGGCCGGGGAGAATGGCTACACCTTC
CASSLAGENGYTF
>TRBJ2-1|15|.|TRBV29-1|TRBD2
TGCAGCGTGGGGGGACTAGCGGGAAAGGGCGATGAGCAGTTCTTC
CSVGGLAGKGDEQFF
>TRBJ1-6|14|many|TRBV20-1|.
TGCAGTGCTAGCGACAGTACCTATAATTCACCCCTCCACTTT
CSASDSTYNSPLHF
>TRBJ2-7|14|many|TRBV7-2|.
TGTGCCAGCAGCTTAAACCCTCTGTTTTACGAGCAGTACTTC
CASSLNPLFYEQYF
>TRBJ1-1|17|.|TRBV5-1|.
TGCGCCAGCAGCTTCGTGCCGGCAGGTTCCGGGAACACTGAAGCTTTCTTT
CASSFVPAGSGNTEAFF
>TRBJ1-1|14|few|TRBV20-1|TRBD1
TGCAGTGCTAGCAGGGGGCGCGGGAACACTGAAGCTTTCTTT
CSASRGRGNTEAFF
>TRBJ2-7|15|many|TRBV5-5|.
TGTGCCAGCAGCTTAATCCAGGACCCTTCCTACGAGCAGTACTTC
CASSLIQDPSYEQYF
>TRBJ2-1|13|few|TRBV7-2|TRBD1
TGTGCCAGCAGCACGGACAGGGCGGGTGAGCAGTTCTTC
CASSTDRAGEQFF
>TRBJ1-5|15|.|TRBV3-1|.
TGTGCCAGCAGCCATGGCCGGGGGGATTCGCAGCCCCAGCATTTT
CASSHGRGDSQPQHF
>TRBJ1-6|15|.|TRBV7-9|TRBD1
TGTGCCAGCAGCCCGGGACAGGGGGTTAATTCACCCCTCCACTTT
CASSPGQGVNSPLHF
>TRBJ1-1|15|many|TRBV11-2|TRBD1
TGTGCCAGCAGCGCCCACGACAGGGGAGGTACTGAAGCTTTCTTT
CASSAHDRGGTEAFF
>TRBJ1-5|12|few|TRBV20-1|TRBD1
TGCAGTGCCGAGGACAGGCATCAGCCCCAGCATTTT
CSAEDRHQPQHF
>TRBJ2-2|14|few|TRBV12-3/TRBV12-4|.
TGTGCCAGCAGTCCCCTCAACGGGGCCGGGGAGCTGTTTTTT
CASSPLNGAGELFF
>TRBJ1-2|13|.|TRBV2|.
TGTGCCAGCAGTGACGGTCCTAACTATGGCTACACCTTC
CASSDGPNYGYTF
>TRBJ2-7|17|few|TRBV7-2|TRBD2
TGTGCCAGCAGCTTAGTCGGTAGCGGGAGGGTTGACTACGAGCAGTACTTC
CASSLVGSGRVDYEQYF
>TRBJ2-1|14|many|TRBV7-2|TRBD1
TGTGCCAGCAGCCGGGACAGGTTGAACAATGAGCAGTTCTTC
CASSRDRLNNEQFF
>TRBJ2-3|15|few|TRBV6-5|TRBD2
TGTGCCAGCAGTTATAGACGGGGAGGGCAAGATACGCAGTATTTT
CASSYRRGGQDTQYF
>TRBJ2-2|16|few|TRBV13|.
TGTGCCAGCAGCTTAGCTCGAAGAGGAAACACCGGGGAGCTGTTTTTT
CASSLARRGNTGELFF
>TRBJ1-4|16|.|TRBV5-1|TRBD1
TGCGCCAGCAGCTTGGGGACAGGGATTCCTAATGAAAAACTGTTTTTT
CASSLGTGIPNEKLFF
>TRBJ1-5|17|few|TRBV5-1|.
TGCGCCAGCAGCTTGGGGCCGACCGCGGTCAGGGGTCAGCCCCAGCATTTT
CASSLGPTAVRGQPQHF
>TRBJ1-5|14|.|TRBV12-3/TRBV12-4|.
TGTGCCAGCAGTGCTAGGGACGGTACGTTGGCCCAGCATTTT
CASSARDGTLAQHF
>TRBJ2-5|15|few|TRBV20-1|TRBD2
TGCAGTGCCGCCGTTGTCGGGAGGACCCAAGAGACCCAGTACTTC
CSAAVVGRTQETQYF
>TRBJ2-3|14|.|TRBV5-1|TRBD1
TGCGCCAGTAAGTCGGGACAGGGGACAGATACGCAGTATTTT
CASKSGQGTDTQYF
>TRBJ2-4|13|.|TRBV11-1|TRBD1
TGTGCCAGCAGCCCCAACAGGGGTTACATTCAGTACTTC
CASSPNRGYIQYF
>TRBJ2-3|14|few|TRBV4-3|TRBD1
TGCGCCAGCAGCCAAGCGACAGGGCCAGATACGCAGTATTTT
CASSQATGPDTQYF
>TRBJ1-6|17|few|TRBV4-2|TRBD1
TGTGCCAGCAGCCAAGATTCTATGACAGGGCAGGGTTCACCCCTCCACTTT
CASSQDSMTGQGSPLHF
>TRBJ2-5|14|few|TRBV5-4|.
TGTGCCAGCAGCGCGACCGGCACACAAGAGACCCAGTACTTC
CASSATGTQETQYF
>TRBJ2-4|12|few|TRBV15|.
TGTGCCACCAGCAGAGATGGGACATATCAGTACTTC
CATSRDGTYQYF
>TRBJ2-1|16|few|TRBV19|TRBD1
TGTGCCAGTACCCCTGGGCCGGGACAGTACAATGACAAGCAGTTCTTC
CASTPGPGQYNDKQFF
>TRBJ2-1|15|.|TRBV4-2|.
TGTGCCAGCAGCGAACGTACAGGTTTCTACAATGAGCAGTTCTTC
CASSERTGFYNEQFF
>TRBJ1-2|17|.|TRBV29-1|.
TGCAGCGTTGAGCCGGAAAGGGGTCGAAGCAGAAGCTATGGCTACACCTTC
CSVEPERGRSRSYGYTF
>TRBJ2-7|13|.|TRBV12-3/TRBV12-4|TRBD1
TGTGCCAGCACCGGGACAGCAGCCTACGAGCAGTACTTC
CASTGTAAYEQYF
>TRBJ2-3|17|few|TRBV27|.
TGTGCCAGCAGTTTCCCCTCTCAGCGGGTGGTCACAGATACGCAGTATTTT
CASSFPSQRVVTDTQYF
>TRBJ1-6|14|.|TRBV6-2/TRBV6-3|TRBD1
TGTGCCAGCAGAACAGGGGGACTCGGGTCACCCCTCCACTTT
CASRTGGLGSPLHF
>TRBJ2-3|15|.|TRBV5-1|.
TGCGCCAGCCGTAGAGGCCCCAGAGGGACAGATACGCAGTATTTT
CASRRGPRGTDTQYF
>TRBJ2-3|16|.|TRBV5-1|TRBD2
TGCGCCAGCAGCTTGATGTTAGCGGGAACCACAGATACGCAGTATTTT
CASSLMLAGTTDTQYF
>TRBJ2-3|14|.|TRBV20-1|TRBD1
TGCAGTGGGACCGGGACAGGGGGCACAGATACGCAGTATTTT
CSGTGTGGTDTQYF
>TRBJ2-1|20|few|TRBV11-1|TRBD2
TGTGCCAGCAGCTTAGTGGGGAGCGGGAGCGGTCTAGGTGCCTACAATGAGCAGTTCTTC
CASSLVGSGSGLGAYNEQFF
>TRBJ2-3|14|few|TRBV6-2/TRBV6-3|.
TGTGCCAGCAATCAAATGTCTAGCACAGATACGCAGTATTTT
CASNQMSSTDTQYF
>TRBJ1-3|16|many|TRBV12-3/TRBV12-4|.
TGTGCCAGCAGTGCCGGGACAACAGGCAGCGGAAACACCATATATTTT
CASSAGTTGSGNTIYF
>TRBJ2-1|15|many|TRBV7-9|TRBD1
TGTGCCAGCAGGACCCAACGACAGGGGAGGAATGAGCAGTTCTTC
CASRTQRQGRNEQFF
>TRBJ1-1|15|.|TRBV12-3/TRBV12-4|.
TGTGCCAGCAGTTTCGACAGGAGGACTAACACTGAAGCTTTCTTT
CASSFDRRTNTEAFF
>TRBJ2-1|17|.|TRBV4-2|TRBD2
TGTGCCAGCAGCCCCCAAGGGCTAGCGGCGTTTTACAATGAGCAGTTCTTC
CASSPQGLAAFYNEQFF